This T cell receptor (beta chain) emerged from a study of T cell responses to AZD1222 COVID-19 vaccine. Study-wide background: Some second doses came at about 4 weeks and others at about 12 weeks; these were pooled.

Points from the study as a whole: Most donors were white British and more were female, and clonal diversity was possibly underestimated.

Assay: immunoSEQ multiplex PCR; the TCRdb copy retains only in-frame clones and omits some. This table has about 140,000 clones, roughly 90% appearing once. Notes on this clone: Its antigen is unknown.

The V segment lost 8 bases and the J segment 5 bases; nucleotides outside the gene matches: 16. The length of the CDR3 is 17 residues. CDR1 is SGHAT and CDR2 is FQNNGV in the germline V gene. The V gene is TRBV11-2, the J gene TRBJ2-2; 8 positions agree with TRBD2. This sequence originates from an adult in good health. Here the sequenced sample was peripheral blood, taken on day 0 of AZD1222 vaccination. CDR3 sequence (DNA): TGTGCCAGCCTGGACGGGGGGGCGTTTCAGGAGACCGGGGAGCTGTTTTTT. It encodes CASLDGGAFQETGELFF.